This T cell receptor beta chain was identified in a study of blood T cell repertoires in COVID-19. Original data processing: Amplifying reference gene primers gave estimates of nucleated cell counts. Repertoires were generated with immunoSEQ multiplex PCR, while TCRdb's copy carries only in-frame clones and drops some. V, J and clone size derive from that table, while D and trimming were established from the DNA sequence. Found here are roughly 50,000 clones, 70% to 90% of them singletons; the top ten hold roughly 13%. V lost 3 bases to trimming and J lost 2 bases, with 7 bases between them. Germline V gives CDR1 LNHDA, CDR2 SQIVND (reference sequence). The CDR3 has 13 amino acids.

The sequence was collected from an older man with acute or convalescent COVID-19. V gene TRBV19 combines with J gene TRBJ2-5; D is possibly TRBD1 (5 bases). The sample comprised peripheral blood. The CDR3, as DNA: TGTGCCAGTAGTATGGACATTCAAGAGACCCAGTACTTC. Its protein product is CASSMDIQETQYF.